This T cell receptor beta chain was sequenced during a study of control samples from healthy donors and cancer patients. This clone was detected only once. The CDR3 sequence is 13 residues long. Trimming left V 6 bases short and J 7 bases short, with 12 bases between. Measured with immunoSEQ multiplex PCR; TCRdb has only the in-frame clones, and not every one. The sample consists of 90,000 to 150,000 clones, 89% of them appearing once. The sequenced sample consisted of blood. This sequence originates from a man aged 50-60 years in good health. This rearrangement joins TRBV12-3 or TRBV12-4 to TRBJ1-4, with a possible D match to TRBD1 (6 bases). CDR3 DNA: TGTGCCAGCAGCAGGGGTCGGACTGAAAAACTGTTTTTT. Its protein product is CASSRGRTEKLFF.